The rows below give T cell receptor beta chains drawn from one sample of a study of blood T cell repertoires in COVID-19. Some clones are missing from TCRdb's copy, which holds only in-frame ones; the method was immunoSEQ multiplex PCR. This sample has about 250,000 clones, with around 91% found just once. The sequenced material came from PBMCs or T cells enriched from blood (not recorded which). These receptor sequences come from a young woman who had recovered from COVID-19. Each CDR3 is given with its conserved first and last residue. The size entry is marked missing in some rows and otherwise reads once, few, many or a size class.

>TRBV7-3|TRBJ2-2|NA
CASSYTGIGTGELFF
>TRBV4-2|TRBJ2-2|once
CASSQDKGTGHTGELFF
>TRBV19|TRBJ1-5|NA
CASSIGRQGGSIQTQPQHF
>TRBV28|TRBJ1-6|few
CASSPQGAGSPLHF
>TRBV19|TRBJ1-2|NA
CASSPRDRYGYTF
>TRBV3-1/TRBV3-2|TRBJ2-5|NA
CASRQAGAGGILETQYF
>TRBV4-1|TRBJ2-3|NA
CASSLPTSGGTDTQYF
>TRBV19|TRBJ1-4|NA
CASSETSTNEKLFF
>TRBV6-5|TRBJ1-4|NA
CASSYLGGDEKLFF
>TRBV4-2|TRBJ2-1|NA
CASSQDQSYNEQFF
>TRBV29-1|TRBJ1-1|NA
CSVELFMNTEAFF
>TRBV5-1|TRBJ2-1|NA
CASSWSTGSNEQFF
>TRBV10-1|TRBJ1-1|NA
CASKTGMNTEAFF
>TRBV2|TRBJ2-7|NA
CATGQGSYYEQYF
>TRBV6-5|TRBJ2-7|NA
CASSSPSSEQYF
>TRBV1|TRBJ1-5|NA
CTSNHRGQGNQPQHF
>TRBV4-1|TRBJ2-5|NA
CASSRARVETQYF
>TRBV18|TRBJ1-5|NA
CASSPTQGVGQPQHF
>TRBV4-1|TRBJ2-7|once
CASSQVTGGISYEQYF
>TRBV5-1|TRBJ2-5|NA
CASSLGAGRETQYF
>TRBV5-1|TRBJ1-2|NA
CASSLAQGGYGYTF
>TRBV6-5|TRBJ1-1|NA
CASSMTGISTEAFF
>TRBV9|TRBJ2-3|NA
CASSVDGQDTQYF
>TRBV5-3|TRBJ2-3|NA
CARSLVASGVTDTQYF
>TRBV4-1|TRBJ2-1|once
CASSQERLAGGTYNEQFF
>TRBV3-1/TRBV3-2|TRBJ2-1|NA
CASSHGLAGAAPTGFF
>TRBV12-3/TRBV12-4|TRBJ2-1|NA
CASRLGTSKEQFF
>TRBV29-1|TRBJ2-6|NA
CSVQGSGANVLTF
>TRBV5-1|TRBJ1-3|NA
CASSLWTGTGNTIYF
>TRBV5-1|TRBJ2-5|NA
CASSSDREGQETQYF
>TRBV5-4|TRBJ2-7|NA
CASRAGLPLSYEQYF
>TRBV3-1/TRBV3-2|TRBJ1-1|NA
CASSQLNTEAFF
>TRBV6-1|TRBJ2-7|NA
CASSEGLTGIYEQYF
>TRBV7-2|TRBJ2-3|NA
CASSRQVGSSGDTQYF
>TRBV6-5|TRBJ1-5|once
CASRIQGDQPQHF
>TRBV5-8|TRBJ2-7|NA
CASSWPDGTKGWYF
>TRBV5-6|TRBJ1-1|NA
CASSLDPYTEAFF
>TRBV2|TRBJ1-5|NA
CASSRQVGNQPQHF
>TRBV18|TRBJ1-2|few
CASSRTGDPSLHGYTF
>TRBV12-5|TRBJ1-2|NA
CASQFSGGNGYTF
>TRBV13|TRBJ2-1|NA
CASSWASGGLSYNEQFF
>TRBV5-1|TRBJ2-2|NA
CASSSLPEAGELFF
>TRBV5-1|TRBJ1-1|NA
CASSSLQGEAEAFF
>TRBV15|TRBJ2-7|NA
CATSKNLGQGYEQYF
>TRBV7-9|TRBJ1-1|NA
CASSPVPGQGSGTEAFF
>TRBV6-5|TRBJ2-2|once
CASSFSTGDTGELFF
>TRBV5-5|TRBJ2-3|NA
CASSFSPGDTDTQYF
>TRBV3-1/TRBV3-2|TRBJ2-5|NA
CASESERDFTFGTQYF
>TRBV10-3|TRBJ2-7|few
CAIRVDSGSYEQYF
>TRBV28|TRBJ1-2|NA
CASSLTGGNYGYTF
>TRBV7-9|TRBJ2-1|few
CASSPDLAGGTYNEQFF
>TRBV2|TRBJ1-4|NA
CASSDGGLGGEKLFF
>TRBV19|TRBJ1-6|NA
CASSSGRGRDSPLHF
>TRBV3-1/TRBV3-2|TRBJ2-6|NA
CASSLRGPGANVLTF
>TRBV5-1|TRBJ1-1|NA
CASSLSPATPNTEAFF
>TRBV11-2|TRBJ2-3|NA
CASSLRGGGTDTQYF
>TRBV5-4|TRBJ2-1|NA
CASSREYNEQFF
>TRBV5-1|TRBJ1-1|NA
CASSLAFAGQNTEAFF
>TRBV6-5|TRBJ1-1|NA
CATTKQGNTEAFF